This TCR beta chain was captured by sequencing in a study of spatial heterogeneity in lung cancer. Study-wide background: Consistent detection of more beta-chain than alpha-chain sequences was observed. Raw sequencing reads included, on average, more than eight appearances of each unique TCR and UMI combination.

Time point denoted: sample taken at primary tumor resection. Sequencing was performed on whole RNA extracted from tumor and nontumor lung tissue, or from frozen PBMC, and the material was left unsorted. The CDR3 consists of 18 residues. Germline V gives CDR1 MDHEN, CDR2 SYDVKM. V dropped 4 bases and J dropped 4; count of bases not matched to a gene: 16. TCRdb itself ran the 5' RACE reads through MiXCR, one entry per CDR3 protein. The sample includes over a thousand distinct CDR3 sequences, around 30% seen only once; the top ten take 20% to 25%. In its sample, this clonotype ranks as large. The antigen remains unidentified. Study-wide points: Counts of expanded intratumoral alpha and beta TCRs tracked tumor mutation counts. Tallies of expanded TCRs, which were sorted into ubiquitous and regional groups, correlated with counts of ubiquitous and regional nonsynonymous mutations, respectively.

The chain is built from TRBV28 and TRBJ1-2, with 9 nucleotides matching TRBD1. The sequence derives from a male donor with early-stage non-small cell lung cancer. Specimen: lung tumor tissue, collected at surgery. Here the CDR3 DNA reads TGTGCCAGCAGTTCAAGGATAACCGGAGGGGACAGGGTCTATGGCTACACCTTC. This codes for CASSSRITGGDRVYGYTF.